These 16 T cell receptor beta chains came from one sample sequenced in a study of T cell repertoires in cytomegalovirus infection. Their antigens are not known. Each CDR3 protein gets one entry after TCRdb re-called the reads with MiXCR. The sample has approximately 120,000 distinct CDR3 sequences, 32% seen once; the top ten hold roughly 50%. The sequenced sample was CD8+ T cells from cultured PBMCs, obtained from culture after CMV antigen stimulation. Source of these receptors: a human donor in good health (CMV status not recorded). Some clones in this sample may be carry-over from other donors' samples.

CDR3 nucleotides: TGTGCCACCAGCAGGCCCCAGGGTAGGGAGAACACCGGGGAGCTGTTTTTT. Residues: CATSRPQGRENTGELFF. The genes are TRBV15 and TRBJ2-2, with a tentative D call TRBD1 (5 bases). This CDR3 comprises 17 residues. The germline CDR1 and CDR2 sequences are LNHNV and YYDKDF (reference sequence). V shed 3 bases and J shed 1 base, with 15 bases lying between them.

The chain carries TRBV7-9 and TRBJ2-5, with 10 bases lining up with TRBD1. The CDR3 is 15 amino acids. Germline V gene lookup returns CDR1 SEHNR and CDR2 FQNEAQ (reference sequence). V dropped 4 bases and J dropped 5; count of bases not matched to a gene: 7. The CDR3 sequence: CASSSRDRGRETQYF. The CDR3, as DNA: TGTGCCAGCAGCTCCCGGGACAGGGGTCGGGAGACCCAGTACTTC.

This clonotype has a count of ten or more. V gene TRBV6-2 or TRBV6-3 combines with J gene TRBJ2-1; 7 positions agree with TRBD2. The junction had 14 bases not matched to a gene; V was cut back by 5 bases and J by 7 bases. The CDR3 length is 16 residues. The germline CDR1 and CDR2 sequences are MNHEY and SVGEGT. The CDR3 region is CASSPLAEQPPNEQFF. CDR3 sequence (DNA): TGTGCCAGCAGTCCCCTAGCGGAACAGCCCCCGAATGAGCAGTTCTTC.

The chain is built from TRBV3-1 and TRBJ1-1; no definite D call. The CDR3 sequence is 15 residues long. Germline CDR1 reads LGHDT; CDR2 reads YNNKEL (reference sequence). Trimming took off 4 bases at V and 1 base at J, with 13 bases between the two ends. CDR3 DNA: TGTGCCAGCAGCCTCAATGAATGGGCGAACACTGAAGCTTTCTTT. This translates into CASSLNEWANTEAFF.

This clonotype was found a few times. CDR3 protein: CASSPKEGTVNYSPLHF. The CDR3 DNA is TGCGCCAGCAGCCCCAAAGAAGGGACAGTTAATTATTCACCCCTCCACTTT. V usage is TRBV4-1 and J usage is TRBJ1-6; TRBD1 agrees at 7 bases. V was clipped by 4 bases and J by 8 bases; unmatched bases: 14. CDR1 and CDR2 from the germline V gene are MGHRA and YSYEKL. The CDR3 extends over 17 amino acids.

The rearrangement joins TRBV2 to TRBJ1-2, with TRBD1 identical over 8 bases. CDR1 is SNHLY and CDR2 is FYNNEI in the germline V gene. The CDR3 is 17 residues long. J was trimmed by 2 bases and V by 6 bases; bases with no gene match: 14. The CDR3 sequence: CASSLVAGGDLNYGYTF. In DNA form, the CDR3 reads TGTGCCAGCAGCCTCGTGGCAGGGGGCGACTTGAACTATGGCTACACCTTC.

The chain recombines TRBV2 with TRBJ1-5; D call uncertain. This CDR3 has 16 amino acids. V shed 0 bases and J shed 3 bases, with 12 bases lying between them. In germline, CDR1 is SNHLY, CDR2 FYNNEI. Written as DNA, the CDR3 is TGTGCCAGCAGTGAAGCCCCGGGCCTGGTCAATCAGCCCCAGCATTTT. It encodes CASSEAPGLVNQPQHF.

This chain links TRBV19 with TRBJ1-2; TRBD1 aligns across 8 bases. CDR1 and CDR2 from the germline V gene are LNHDA and SQIVND (reference sequence). This CDR3 comprises 16 residues. Losses at the gene ends were 3 bases for V and 7 bases for J; bases not matched to a gene: 13. CDR3 region: CASSIGRRQGLIGYTF. CDR3 coding DNA: TGTGCCAGTAGTATCGGCCGCCGACAGGGGCTAATTGGCTACACCTTC.

In its sample, this clonotype was seen many times. The DNA for the CDR3 is TGTGCCAGCAGCCCGGGACTAGCGGGGGTTACCTCCTACGAGCAGTACTTC. It yields the protein CASSPGLAGVTSYEQYF. The chain employs TRBV7-2 and TRBJ2-7; TRBD2 matches 14 bases. The CDR3 length is 17 residues. J gave up 0 bases and V 5 bases, and 6 bases lay outside the gene matches. Germline V gives CDR1 SGHTA, CDR2 FQGNSA.

This clonotype has more than one count but fewer than ten. The chain employs TRBV11-2 and TRBJ2-3, with unresolved D. The CDR3 runs 12 residues. Germline V gene sequence: CDR1 SGHAT, CDR2 FQNNGV. The germline V and J ends were trimmed by 4 bases and 2 bases, with 4 bases remaining between them. The DNA of the CDR3 is TGTGCCAGCAGCTACCCCACAGATACGCAGTATTTT. As protein: CASSYPTDTQYF.

The genes are TRBV7-9 and TRBJ1-5; 10 bases agree with TRBD1. This CDR3 is built from 17 residues. Germline-derived CDR1 and CDR2 are SEHNR and FQNEAQ (reference sequence). With V trimmed by 6 bases and J by 6 bases, 14 bases remained unmatched. The CDR3 nucleotides read TGTGCCAGCAGTTTTACGCCACCGGGACAGGGGTCTCAGCCCCAGCATTTT. Translated, it gives CASSFTPPGQGSQPQHF.

There are a few counts of this clonotype. J is TRBJ2-5 and V is TRBV5-4; 8 nucleotides align to TRBD1. Germline values: CDR1 SGHNT, CDR2 YYREEE (reference sequence). The length of the CDR3 is 14 residues. The ends lost 4 bases at V and 7 bases at J; junction bases unmatched: 9. CDR3 DNA sequence: TGTGCCAGCAGCGTGGACCCAGGGGGCGGGACCCAGTACTTC. Translation: CASSVDPGGGTQYF.

The chain recombines TRBV7-2 with TRBJ2-5, with D perhaps TRBD2 (6 bases). Per the germline V gene, CDR1 is SGHTA and CDR2 is FQGNSA. V was cut by 3 bases and J by 1 base, with 12 bases left in between. The CDR3 is made up of 15 amino acids. The CDR3 loop reads CASSLNPGGQETQYF. The CDR3 DNA is TGTGCCAGCAGCTTGAACCCCGGGGGCCAAGAGACCCAGTACTTC.

This clonotype was observed a few times. J is TRBJ2-2 and V is TRBV12-3 or TRBV12-4; no clear D. V was trimmed by 3 bases and J by 6 bases, leaving 5 bases between them. This CDR3 comprises 12 residues. CDR3 bases: TGTGCCAGCAGTTTTTTAGCCGGGGAGCTGTTTTTT. Translation gives CASSFLAGELFF.

This clonotype has just a few counts. This chain uses TRBV12-3 or TRBV12-4 with TRBJ1-2, with a tentative D call TRBD1 (5 bases). The CDR3 runs to 14 residues. V was trimmed by 3 bases and J by 6 bases, leaving 14 bases between them. The CDR3 DNA reads as TGTGCCAGCAGTTTGAATCCCTTGGGGGATGGCTACACCTTC. It encodes CASSLNPLGDGYTF.

Concerning this clonotype itself: A much more abundant neighbour one base away suggests this may be a read error. The chain links TRBV7-9 to TRBJ1-3; TRBD1 is a possible D gene (6 bases). In germline, CDR1 is SEHNR, CDR2 FQNEAQ (reference sequence). This CDR3 has 16 residues. Written as DNA, the CDR3 is TGTGCCAGCAGCTTAGAGGACAGAGACTCTGGAAACACCGTATATTTT. It translates to CASSLEDRDSGNTVYF.